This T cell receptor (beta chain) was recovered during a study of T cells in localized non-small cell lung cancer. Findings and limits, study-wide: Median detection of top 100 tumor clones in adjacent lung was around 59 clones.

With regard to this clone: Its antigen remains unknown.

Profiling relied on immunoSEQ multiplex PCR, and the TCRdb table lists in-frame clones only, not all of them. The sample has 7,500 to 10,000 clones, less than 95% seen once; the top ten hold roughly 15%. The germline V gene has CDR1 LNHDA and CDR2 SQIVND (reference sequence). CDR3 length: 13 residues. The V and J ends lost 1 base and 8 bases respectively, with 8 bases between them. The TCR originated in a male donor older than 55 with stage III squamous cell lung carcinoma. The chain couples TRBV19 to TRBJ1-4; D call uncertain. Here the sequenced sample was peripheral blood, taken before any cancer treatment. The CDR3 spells CASSIVKGEKLFF. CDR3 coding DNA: TGTGCCAGTAGTATAGTGAAAGGCGAAAAACTGTTTTTT.